This T cell receptor beta chain was retrieved from a study of siplizumab effects on memory and regulatory T cells. Assaying covered 10^5 or so TCR templates per sample. TCRdb's copy holds only in-frame clones and misses some; the assay was immunoSEQ multiplex PCR. Of around 26,000 clones listed, approximately 80% are singletons. As concerns this clone: Its specificity is not known.

Findings and limits, study-wide: Mean Treg-derived proportions of mappable alloreactive CD4+ clones were less than 75% for siplizumab and 25% to 30% for controls.

The germline V gene has CDR1 MNHNS and CDR2 SASEGT. Trimming cost V 5 bases and J 0 bases, with 8 bases left between them. The CDR3 runs to 13 residues. Sequenced input: memory CD4+ T cells sorted from blood. The chain combines TRBV6-1 with TRBJ2-7, with TRBD2 as a possible D gene (5 bases). The sequence was collected from a human donor in good health. CDR3: CASSWESSYEQYF. Written as DNA, the CDR3 is TGTGCCAGCAGTTGGGAGAGCTCCTACGAGCAGTACTTC.